This TCR beta chain is from a study of PD-1 blockade in classical Hodgkin lymphoma. Described time point: cycle 4 day 1 (C4D1), after five to seven weeks of nivolumab. In every patient, relapse followed autologous stem cell transplantation, while exposure to brentuximab vedotin differed. Magnetic negative selection was used to purify CD4+ T cells from PBMCs that had been thawed. The study, taken as a whole, reports: By cycle point C4D1, TCR diversity had risen significantly in CD4+ cells (but not CD8+ cells). Nivolumab initiation under 1 year post-ASCT meant exclusion.

Here immunoSEQ multiplex PCR was the method, and the copy in TCRdb shows in-frame clones only, minus some. The sample has about 30,000 clones; about 85% are singletons. After removal of 4 bases from V and 5 bases from J, the junction contained 8 bases not matched to a gene. Germline assignment: CDR1 MNHNS and CDR2 SASEGT. CDR3 length: 16 amino acids. Details on this clone: Its target is not known.

The chain carries TRBV6-1 and TRBJ2-3; 11 nucleotides line up with TRBD2. The input for sequencing was CD4+ T cells from blood, taken before the fourth cycle of nivolumab. This clonotype was sampled from a human donor with classical Hodgkin lymphoma. CDR3 protein: CASSVAGGMGKDTQYF. CDR3 DNA sequence: TGTGCCAGCAGTGTAGCGGGGGGGATGGGGAAAGATACGCAGTATTTT.